The 28 T cell receptor beta chains in this list originate from one sample, sequenced in a study of PD-1 blockade in classical Hodgkin lymphoma. The protocol was immunoSEQ multiplex PCR, while the TCRdb copy is restricted to in-frame clones and leaves out a portion. Of approximately 46,000 clones in the sample, approximately 70% were seen once. Each and every patient relapsed after autologous stem cell transplantation, and patients got differing brentuximab vedotin exposure. The sample was peripheral blood mononuclear cells (PBMCs), taken at baseline. The receptors shown here come from a human donor with classical Hodgkin lymphoma.

J is TRBJ2-2 and V is TRBV7-2, with D possibly being TRBD2 (5 bases). The length of the CDR3 is 14 residues. CDR1 and CDR2 from the germline V gene are SGHTA and FQGNSA. V was cut by 1 base and J by 4 bases, with 7 bases left in between. CDR3 sequence (DNA): TGTGCCAGCAGCTTAGGACGGGGCACCGGGGAGCTGTTTTTT. It specifies CASSLGRGTGELFF.

This chain joins TRBV2 and TRBJ1-2, with 9 bases lining up with TRBD1. Germline assignment: CDR1 SNHLY and CDR2 FYNNEI. V was pared by 2 bases and J by 8 bases, with 6 bases of the junction left unmatched. CDR3 size: 14 residues. The CDR3 sequence is CASSELQGAGGYTF. The CDR3, as DNA: TGTGCCAGCAGTGAACTACAGGGGGCAGGGGGCTACACCTTC.

This clone was recorded a few times. The genes are TRBV5-1 and TRBJ1-4; D unclear. CDR1 and CDR2 (germline): SGHRS, YFSETQ. The CDR3 has 13 amino acids. The V and J ends lost 3 bases and 8 bases respectively, with 11 bases between them. The CDR3 DNA sequence: TGCGCCAGCAGCTATGAAACCCAGGAAAAACTGTTTTTT. Translation: CASSYETQEKLFF.

In its sample, this clone was seen a few times. V usage is TRBV2 and J usage is TRBJ2-4, with unresolved D. The CDR3 is made up of 15 amino acids. Germline CDR1 SNHLY, CDR2 FYNNEI. With 4 bases removed from V and 9 bases from J, the gap between germline ends came to 19 bases. CDR3 region: CASSAGGNIRGIQYF. CDR3 DNA sequence: TGTGCCAGCAGTGCCGGCGGAAATATTAGAGGCATTCAGTACTTC. Drawing the rest from reference TRBV2 and TRBJ2-4, the complete variable domain is EPEVTQTPSHQVTQMGQEVILRCVPISNHLYFYWYRQILGQKVEFLVSFYNNEISEKSEIFDDQFSVERPDGSNFTLKIRSTKLEDSAMYFCASSAGGNIRGIQYFGAGTRLSVL.

CDR3 protein: CASSSPQTGEQFF. The CDR3, as DNA: TGTGCCAGCAGCTCACCTCAAACGGGTGAGCAGTTCTTC. V and J are TRBV7-2 and TRBJ2-1; unclear D gene. This CDR3 contains 13 residues. Trimming removed 4 bases from V and 9 bases from J, with 13 bases in between. CDR1 and CDR2 from the germline V gene are SGHTA and FQGNSA.

The rearrangement links TRBV11-2 to TRBJ1-1; D unresolved. V dropped 5 bases and J dropped 3 bases, with 7 bases sitting between them. CDR1 and CDR2 from the germline V gene are SGHAT and FQNNGV. This CDR3 comprises 12 residues. The DNA for the CDR3 is TGTGCCAGCAGCCTCCGGGACACTGAAGCTTTCTTT. Amino acids: CASSLRDTEAFF.

V gene TRBV27 combines with J gene TRBJ1-5, with D tentatively TRBD1 (6 bases). The germline V gene encodes CDR1 MNHEY and CDR2 SMNVEV (reference sequence). Trimming stripped 8 bases from V and 8 bases from J, with 22 bases between. The CDR3 extends over 15 amino acids. The CDR3 nucleotides read TGTGCCAGCTCCCAAATAGGGGGGGCAGGGGAGCCCCAGCATTTT. Protein: CASSQIGGAGEPQHF.

The V and J genes are TRBV5-1 and TRBJ1-1; 7 bases align to TRBD1. CDR3 length: 16 residues. CDR1 SGHRS and CDR2 YFSETQ come from the germline V gene. Losses at the gene ends were 3 bases for V and 1 base for J; bases not matched to a gene: 9. CDR3 amino acids: CASSSAGGRGNTEAFF. The CDR3, as DNA: TGCGCCAGCAGCTCGGCAGGGGGAAGGGGGAACACTGAAGCTTTCTTT. The whole variable domain, filled in from reference TRBV5-1 and TRBJ1-1, reads KAGVTQTPRYLIKTRGQQVTLSCSPISGHRSVSWYQQTPGQGLQFLFEYFSETQRNKGNFPGRFSGRQFSNSRSEMNVSTLELGDSALYLCASSSAGGRGNTEAFFGQGTRLTVV.

The V gene is TRBV5-6, the J gene TRBJ2-7; 9 bases line up with TRBD1. The germline V gene encodes CDR1 SGHDT and CDR2 YYEEEE. Germline trimming cut 4 bases from V and 5 bases from J; bases unmatched to any gene: 10. The CDR3 is 15 residues long. This chain's CDR3 is CASSPLGTGRDEQYF. The CDR3 DNA is TGTGCCAGCAGCCCACTAGGGACAGGGAGGGACGAGCAGTACTTC.

The chain has TRBV6-6 and TRBJ1-6, with D maybe TRBD1 (6 bases). Germline values: CDR1 MNHNY, CDR2 SVGAGI (reference sequence). This CDR3 has 15 amino acids. Trimming took off 1 base at V and 5 bases at J, with 9 bases between the two ends. CDR3 protein: CASSYFTGNNSPLHF. In DNA, the CDR3 is TGTGCCAGCAGTTACTTTACAGGGAATAATTCACCCCTCCACTTT.

The gene calls are TRBV18 and TRBJ2-7; 10 bases are a match to TRBD1. With V trimmed by 4 bases and J by 5 bases, 5 bases remained unmatched. This CDR3 has 14 residues. Germline lookup yields CDR1 KGHSH and CDR2 LQKENI. As DNA, the CDR3 is TGTGCCAGCTCACTAATAGGACAGGGGGACGAGCAGTACTTC. It codes for CASSLIGQGDEQYF.

V is TRBV28 and J is TRBJ2-1; 8 bases line up with TRBD2. This CDR3 contains 15 residues. Per germline, CDR1 MDHEN and CDR2 SYDVKM. The V segment lost 4 bases and the J segment 5 bases; nucleotides outside the gene matches: 7. CDR3: CASSWDGRADNEQFF. CDR3 coding DNA: TGTGCCAGCAGTTGGGACGGGAGGGCCGACAATGAGCAGTTCTTC.

Notes on this clone: The sample has other DNA sequences that encode this CDR3 too. The V and J genes are TRBV5-1 and TRBJ1-6; D not resolved. The CDR3 runs to 16 residues. Germline CDR1 reads SGHRS; CDR2 reads YFSETQ. Trimming shortened V by 4 bases and J by 7 bases, and 18 bases separated the two germline ends. CDR3 region: CASSPMTGRLNSPLHF. The CDR3 bases are TGCGCCAGCAGCCCGATGACCGGGAGACTAAATTCACCCCTCCACTTT. The variable domain in full, completed from reference TRBV5-1 and TRBJ1-6, reads KAGVTQTPRYLIKTRGQQVTLSCSPISGHRSVSWYQQTPGQGLQFLFEYFSETQRNKGNFPGRFSGRQFSNSRSEMNVSTLELGDSALYLCASSPMTGRLNSPLHFGNGTRLTVT.

The J gene is TRBJ1-1, the V gene TRBV11-2; 11 bases map to TRBD1. The germline gives CDR1 SGHAT, CDR2 FQNNGV. The CDR3 covers 12 residues. V was pared by 5 bases and J by 11 bases, with 4 bases of the junction left unmatched. Here the CDR3 DNA reads TGTGCCAGCAGCCGGACAGGGGGCGCGGCTTTCTTT. Residues: CASSRTGGAAFF.

This clone was observed a few times. The same CDR3 can be traced to other DNA sequences in this sample. The V call is TRBV7-2, the J call TRBJ1-2; TRBD1 matches 10 bases. There are 14 residues in the CDR3. V shed 4 bases and J 4 bases; nucleotides not matched to a gene: 3. Germline CDR1 and CDR2: SGHTA and FQGNSA. CDR3 region: CASSSDRGPYGYTF. In nucleotides, the CDR3 is TGTGCCAGCAGCTCCGACAGGGGGCCCTATGGCTACACCTTC.

This chain links TRBV4-1 with TRBJ1-4; TRBD1 agrees at 11 bases. Unmatched junction bases numbered 5, after V lost 0 bases and J lost 8 bases. CDR3 length equals 16 residues. The germline V gene has CDR1 MGHRA and CDR2 YSYEKL. Here the CDR3 reads CASSQDGTGGLEKLFF. The CDR3 region has the DNA TGCGCCAGCAGCCAAGATGGGACAGGGGGTTTAGAAAAACTGTTTTTT.

This chain connects TRBV15 to TRBJ1-1, with D tentatively TRBD1 (6 bases). The CDR3 covers 15 residues. In germline, CDR1 is LNHNV, CDR2 YYDKDF (reference sequence). Trimming pared 5 bases from V and 0 bases from J, leaving 13 bases between. CDR3 DNA: TGTGCCACCAGCGTCCTCAGGGGTATGAACACTGAAGCTTTCTTT. Translating gives CATSVLRGMNTEAFF. The complete variable domain, with remaining parts taken from reference TRBV15 and TRBJ1-1, reads DAMVIQNPRYQVTQFGKPVTLSCSQTLNHNVMYWYQQKSSQAPKLLFHYYDKDFNNEADTPDNFQSRRPNTSFCFLDIRSPGLGDTAMYLCATSVLRGMNTEAFFGQGTRLTVV.

CDR3 sequence reads: CASSSGQGVSETQYF. As DNA, the CDR3 is TGTGCCAGCAGTAGTGGACAGGGGGTTAGTGAGACCCAGTACTTC. The chain joins TRBV6-6 to TRBJ2-5; TRBD1 matches 10 bases. Trimming removed 5 bases from V and 5 bases from J; junction bases left unmatched: 8. This CDR3 comprises 15 residues. The germline V gene encodes CDR1 MNHNY and CDR2 SVGAGI (reference sequence).

This clone showed up just once. The V call is TRBV11-3, the J call TRBJ1-1; D uncertain. This CDR3 region has 14 residues. Germline CDR1 and CDR2: SGHNT and YENEEA. The V and J ends lost 3 bases and 0 bases respectively, with 8 bases between them. CDR3 bases: TGTGCCAGCAGCTTTCGACAAATGAACACTGAAGCTTTCTTT. This encodes CASSFRQMNTEAFF.

By frequency in the sample, this clone is large. The V and J genes are TRBV19 and TRBJ1-1, with TRBD1 matching over 8 bases. The CDR3 is 14 residues long. From germline, CDR1 is LNHDA and CDR2 SQIVND (reference sequence). The V gene end was trimmed by 1 base and the J gene end by 6 bases; junction bases not matched to a gene: 4. CDR3 DNA sequence: TGTGCCAGTAGTATAGGGACAGGGTGGGCTGAAGCTTTCTTT. Residues: CASSIGTGWAEAFF.

Here the CDR3 reads CASSLEGSPLSDYGYTF. Written as DNA, the CDR3 is TGTGCCAGCAGCTTGGAAGGGAGCCCCTTAAGCGACTATGGCTACACCTTC. This chain links TRBV5-6 with TRBJ1-2; no firm D call. This CDR3 is 17 amino acids long. The germline V and J ends were trimmed by 0 bases and 3 bases, with 18 bases remaining between them. Germline lookup yields CDR1 SGHDT and CDR2 YYEEEE.

This chain joins TRBV19 and TRBJ2-4; 8 bases fit TRBD1. The CDR3 is made up of 13 amino acids. Unmatched junction bases numbered 5, after V lost 5 bases and J lost 8 bases. Germline CDR1 LNHDA, CDR2 SQIVND (reference sequence). CDR3 in DNA: TGTGCCAGTAGTGACAGGGGAGTGGACATTCAGTACTTC. Translation: CASSDRGVDIQYF.

V and J are TRBV19 and TRBJ1-2, with D hard to call. V shed 7 bases and J shed 0 bases, with 12 bases lying between them. The CDR3 is 14 amino acids. Germline CDR1 is LNHDA and CDR2 is SQIVND (reference sequence). CDR3 sequence (DNA): TGTGCCAGTATGGAGCCTTACCCTAACTATGGCTACACCTTC. Its protein product is CASMEPYPNYGYTF.

This clone came up a few times. The rearrangement joins TRBV5-4 to TRBJ2-3, with TRBD2 identical over 8 bases. The CDR3 loop spans 19 amino acids. The ends lost 1 base at V and 0 bases at J; junction bases unmatched: 13. The germline gives CDR1 SGHNT, CDR2 YYREEE (reference sequence). The CDR3 region is CASSLSLLGLAGSTDTQYF. The CDR3 nucleotides read TGTGCCAGCAGCTTGTCTTTATTAGGGCTAGCGGGTAGCACAGATACGCAGTATTTT.

This clone appeared a few times. This sequence joins TRBV27 and TRBJ2-1; 10 bases are a match to TRBD1. The germline gives CDR1 MNHEY, CDR2 SMNVEV (reference sequence). This CDR3 spans 13 amino acids. After removal of 2 bases from V and 15 bases from J, the junction contained 7 bases not matched to a gene. CDR3 in amino acids: CASSLEDRGMWFF. CDR3 coding DNA: TGTGCCAGCAGTTTAGAGGACAGGGGGATGTGGTTCTTC.

This clone was seen a handful of times. This chain uses TRBV9 with TRBJ2-7; TRBD1 matches 8 bases. V lost 3 bases, J lost 6 bases, and 11 bases stayed unmatched. The CDR3 runs 15 residues. CDR1 is SGDLS, CDR2 YYNGEE, per germline. In DNA, the CDR3 is TGTGCCAGCAGCGCCCCTGGACAGGGTTTTGGCGAGCAGTACTTC. This translates into CASSAPGQGFGEQYF.

This clone appeared a few times. The J gene is TRBJ1-1, the V gene TRBV7-9; D is perhaps TRBD1 (5 bases). The CDR3 contains 14 residues. V was clipped by 1 base and J by 0 bases, with 6 bases between them. Germline V gene lookup returns CDR1 SEHNR and CDR2 FQNEAQ (reference sequence). CDR3 DNA sequence: TGTGCCAGCAGCTTAGGGGACTTGAACACTGAAGCTTTCTTT. Protein product: CASSLGDLNTEAFF.

The chain joins TRBV9 to TRBJ2-3; TRBD2 matches at 7 bases. CDR3 length equals 14 residues. The V segment lost 0 bases and the J segment 3 bases; nucleotides outside the gene matches: 1. The germline V gene has CDR1 SGDLS and CDR2 YYNGEE. The CDR3: CASSVVGGTDTQYF. The CDR3 DNA is TGTGCCAGCAGCGTAGTCGGGGGGACAGATACGCAGTATTTT.